The source of this T cell receptor beta chain is a study of shared clonotypes between healthy human individuals. Authors' processing steps: Junction-only sequences without quality scores were provided by ImmunoSEQ, so filtering was different. Method: immunoSEQ multiplex PCR; TCRdb's copy keeps in-frame clones and lacks some. Clone size and V and J calls were adopted from that table, with D and trimming inferred from the DNA. The sample shows fewer than 600,000 clones, around 77% of them seen only once. The CDR3 is 15 amino acids. The unsorted samples had roughly 86 million PBMCs used for genomic DNA.

The V and J genes are TRBV21-1 and TRBJ2-5. TRBV21-1 is a recognized pseudogene. Material: PBMCs. This sequence originates from a woman in her 40s in good health. Some clones in this sample may be carry-over from other donors' samples. The CDR3 coding sequence is TGTGCCAGCACTATGGACGTTAAACGAAAAGAGACCCAGTACTTC. Its protein is CASTMDVKRKETQYF.